These 15 T cell receptor beta chains originate from one sample sequenced in a study of T cells after posttransplantation cyclophosphamide. This table comes from immunoSEQ multiplex PCR, and its TCRdb copy is limited to in-frame clones, with some not included. The sample shows roughly 7,200 clones, none of them appearing just once. Cyclophosphamide on days +3 and +4 followed busulfan-fludarabine conditioning and a marrow graft. Material: PBMCs, obtained after allogeneic stem cell transplant with posttransplant cyclophosphamide. Receptors were obtained from a female patient between 50 and 59 years old who received an allogeneic stem cell transplant from an unrelated donor, was CMV-positive, and had acute GVHD only. Some T cells may be supplied by the graft donor.

This clone was counted many times. This chain joins TRBV25-1 and TRBJ2-7; D uncertain. This CDR3 has 13 residues. Per the germline V gene, CDR1 is MGHDK and CDR2 is SYGVNS. V dropped 6 bases and J dropped 7 bases, with 16 bases sitting between them. CDR3: CASRGDESKEQYF. The DNA of the CDR3 is TGTGCCAGCAGGGGCGACGAGTCTAAAGAGCAGTACTTC.

This clone is categorized as medium-sized (0.01 to 0.1%). The gene calls are TRBV5-6 and TRBJ2-7; D might be TRBD1 (6 bases). Germline V gene data show CDR1 as SGHDT and CDR2 as YYEEEE. The CDR3 runs to 13 residues. Between the trimmed V and J ends, which lost 4 bases and 5 bases, there was a span of 13 bases. CDR3 residues: CASSRSQGHEQYF. CDR3 sequence (DNA): TGTGCCAGCAGCCGTTCCCAGGGGCACGAGCAGTACTTC.

This clone was recorded at least ten times. The chain employs TRBV9 and TRBJ1-3; no firm D call. CDR1 is SGDLS, CDR2 YYNGEE, per germline. V lost 5 bases to trimming and J lost 5 bases, with 11 bases between them. This CDR3 has 13 amino acids. In nucleotides, the CDR3 is TGTGCCAGCAGTCTCGCGCTTAGAAACACCATATATTTT. This encodes CASSLALRNTIYF.

This chain links TRBV7-9 with TRBJ2-7; 13 nucleotides line up with TRBD2. Germline CDR1 reads SEHNR; CDR2 reads FQNEAQ (reference sequence). The junction had 11 bases not matched to a gene; V was cut back by 3 bases and J by 6 bases. The CDR3 spans 17 residues. The CDR3 loop is CASSLEGLAGVLLEQYF. Written as DNA, the CDR3 is TGTGCCAGCAGCTTGGAAGGACTAGCGGGAGTGCTGCTCGAGCAGTACTTC.

This clone was seen many times. V usage is TRBV25-1 and J usage is TRBJ2-1, with 9 nucleotides matching TRBD2. This CDR3 has 16 amino acids. Germline CDR1 and CDR2: MGHDK and SYGVNS. Trimming cost V 6 bases and J 7 bases; bases outside gene matches: 13. The CDR3 loop reads CASRRRGGRAGNEQFF. The CDR3 nucleotides are TGTGCCAGCAGGAGAAGAGGCGGGAGGGCGGGTAATGAGCAGTTCTTC.

This clone was observed at least ten times. V usage is TRBV9 and J usage is TRBJ2-7, with TRBD2 matching 11 bases. The CDR3 sequence is 15 residues long. The junction had 2 bases not matched to a gene; V was cut back by 0 bases and J by 3 bases. Germline V gene data show CDR1 as SGDLS and CDR2 as YYNGEE. CDR3 sequence: CASSVAGTSGYEQYF. DNA for the CDR3: TGTGCCAGCAGCGTAGCGGGGACTAGCGGCTACGAGCAGTACTTC.

This clone was found many times. The CDR3 DNA reads TGTGCCAGCACGGACGGACAGTTGGGGGCCAACGTCCTGACTTTC. It specifies CASTDGQLGANVLTF. This chain connects TRBV7-6 to TRBJ2-6; D possibly corresponds to TRBD1 (6 bases). The length of the CDR3 is 15 residues. Between the trimmed V and J ends, which lost 7 bases and 4 bases, there was a span of 14 bases. Germline V gene lookup returns CDR1 SGHVS and CDR2 FNYEAQ. Variable domain in full (rest from reference TRBV7-6 and TRBJ2-6): GAGVSQSPRYKVTKRGQDVALRCDPISGHVSLYWYRQALGQGPEFLTYFNYEAQQDKSGLPNDRFSAERPEGSISTLTIQRTEQRDSAMYRCASTDGQLGANVLTFGAGSRLTVL.

This clone was detected ten times or more. The rearrangement joins TRBV27 to TRBJ1-2, with unresolved D. Germline CDR1 reads MNHEY; CDR2 reads SMNVEV (reference sequence). This CDR3 region has 13 residues. V dropped 8 bases and J dropped 1 base, with 11 bases sitting between them. CDR3 protein: CASRLRGNYGYTF. DNA for the CDR3: TGTGCCAGCCGCCTTCGGGGTAACTATGGCTACACCTTC.

The chain combines TRBV30 with TRBJ2-7, with TRBD1 as a possible D gene (7 bases). Germline CDR1 is GTSNPN and CDR2 is SVGIG (reference sequence). With 1 base removed from V and 0 bases from J, the gap between germline ends came to 13 bases. There are 15 residues in the CDR3. The CDR3 nucleotides are TGTGCCTGGAGTGGGGGGGCAGGGGGCTCCTACGAGCAGTACTTC. This translates into CAWSGGAGGSYEQYF.

This clone was observed many times. The genes are TRBV5-4 and TRBJ2-7; 7 bases line up with TRBD1. CDR1 SGHNT and CDR2 YYREEE come from the germline V gene (reference sequence). The CDR3 runs 14 residues. V dropped 4 bases and J dropped 0; count of bases not matched to a gene: 4. CDR3 loop: CASSPGQTSYEQYF. CDR3 coding DNA: TGTGCCAGCAGCCCGGGACAGACCTCCTACGAGCAGTACTTC.

The table lists this clone with many counts. The chain recombines TRBV7-9 with TRBJ1-2; a weak D match, TRBD1 (6 bases). The CDR3 is 17 amino acids. Per the germline V gene, CDR1 is SEHNR and CDR2 is FQNEAQ (reference sequence). The V end lost 0 bases, the J end lost 3 bases, and 17 bases lay between the germline ends. CDR3 amino acids: CASSLAGAGAVYYGYTF. The CDR3 bases are TGTGCCAGCAGCTTAGCGGGGGCAGGGGCTGTTTACTATGGCTACACCTTC. The whole variable domain, filled in from reference TRBV7-9 and TRBJ1-2, reads DTGVSQNPRHKITKRGQNVTFRCDPISEHNRLYWYRQTLGQGPEFLTYFQNEAQLEKSRLLSDRFSAERPKGSFSTLEIQRTEQGDSAMYLCASSLAGAGAVYYGYTFGSGTRLTVV.

This clone was observed at least ten times. The V call is TRBV9, the J call TRBJ2-2; TRBD1 agrees at 8 bases. Germline CDR1 and CDR2: SGDLS and YYNGEE. V was clipped by 3 bases and J by 1 base; unmatched bases: 5. This CDR3 comprises 16 residues. In nucleotides, the CDR3 is TGTGCCAGCAGCGGAGCAGGGGGCGAGAACACCGGGGAGCTGTTTTTT. As protein: CASSGAGGENTGELFF.

This clone was detected ten times or more. This chain connects TRBV4-3 to TRBJ2-5; D may be TRBD1 (5 bases). CDR3 size: 14 residues. Trimming stripped 1 base from V and 5 bases from J, with 11 bases between. Germline values: CDR1 LGHNA, CDR2 YSLEER. The CDR3 DNA reads TGCGCCAGCAGCCAAGTAGGCAGGGCTGAGACCCAGTACTTC. Translated, it gives CASSQVGRAETQYF.

This clone was detected many times. The V gene is TRBV29-1, the J gene TRBJ1-1; tentatively, D is TRBD1 (5 bases). Trimming took off 6 bases at V and 4 bases at J, with 15 bases between the two ends. Germline V gives CDR1 SQVTM, CDR2 ANQGSEA. The CDR3 has 13 amino acids. The CDR3 spells CSVGRETGTEAFF. The CDR3 DNA is TGCAGCGTGGGGCGAGAAACCGGCACTGAAGCTTTCTTT.

This clone is medium-sized. The chain is built from TRBV6-6 and TRBJ1-5; 8 nucleotides line up with TRBD1. This CDR3 spans 15 amino acids. CDR1 is MNHNY and CDR2 is SVGAGI in the germline V gene (reference sequence). V lost 6 bases and J lost 5; bases outside the gene matches: 9. In nucleotides, the CDR3 is TGTGCCAGCAGGAGATGGACAGGGCGGGATCAGCCCCAGCATTTT. Amino acid sequence: CASRRWTGRDQPQHF.